Sequencing of this T cell receptor (beta chain) was carried out in a study of beta chain features in type 1 diabetes. Sorting with CD45RO/CCR7/CD25/CD127/CD95/CD27 yielded naive, central memory, regulatory and stem-like memory CD4+ cells. The purity of all sorted populations exceeded 95%. The CDR3 sequence is 15 residues long. V was clipped by 2 bases and J by 0 bases, with 9 bases between them. Germline CDR1 ENHRY, CDR2 SYGVKD. In the case of this clone: The antigen remains undetermined.

Reverse transcription of all isolated RNA meant that expressed TCRB transcripts were sequenced. The repertoire was sequenced with immunoSEQ multiplex PCR; TCRdb's copy has only in-frame clones and lacks some. The sample contains roughly 300,000 clones, approximately 14% of which appear only once. Study-wide results and caveats: High TCR expression in some cells could lead to their over-representation in cDNA sequencing.

The rearrangement links TRBV10-3 to TRBJ2-3; D is possibly TRBD1 or TRBD2 (5 bases each). The sequence was collected from a man aged 25 to 40 in good health. The sequencing sample was made of central memory CD4+ T cells from blood. The CDR3 protein is CAISEGDGSTDTQYF. The CDR3 DNA sequence: TGTGCCATCAGTGAGGGGGACGGAAGCACAGATACGCAGTATTTT.